What follows describes a single T cell receptor (beta chain). The table came from immunoSEQ multiplex PCR; TCRdb's copy has only in-frame clones and leaves some out. The sample contains about 48,000 clones, around 91% of which appear only once. This specimen comes from a study of OX40 agonist ivuxolimab in advanced cancers. The wider study: Ivuxolimab is a fully human IgG2 antibody that activates OX40 (CD134). Previous treatment with anti-PD-1, anti-PD-L1 or anti-CTLA-4 therapy was allowed; 40% had received some.

Samples were taken at baseline and on day 1 of cycles 4 and 7. Sequencing used CD4+ or CD8+ T cells sorted from blood, obtained in a trial of the OX40 agonist ivuxolimab. The receptor was derived from an adult with an advanced solid tumor such as melanoma, head and neck, liver or kidney cancer.

The CDR3 loop reads CASSVGSSGNTIYF. CDR3 nucleotide sequence: TGTGCCAGCAGCGTAGGTTCCTCTGGAAACACCATATATTTT. The V call is TRBV9, the J call TRBJ1-3; D is uncertain. V dropped 0 bases and J dropped 0 bases, with 4 bases sitting between them. This CDR3 has 14 residues. The germline gives CDR1 SGDLS, CDR2 YYNGEE.